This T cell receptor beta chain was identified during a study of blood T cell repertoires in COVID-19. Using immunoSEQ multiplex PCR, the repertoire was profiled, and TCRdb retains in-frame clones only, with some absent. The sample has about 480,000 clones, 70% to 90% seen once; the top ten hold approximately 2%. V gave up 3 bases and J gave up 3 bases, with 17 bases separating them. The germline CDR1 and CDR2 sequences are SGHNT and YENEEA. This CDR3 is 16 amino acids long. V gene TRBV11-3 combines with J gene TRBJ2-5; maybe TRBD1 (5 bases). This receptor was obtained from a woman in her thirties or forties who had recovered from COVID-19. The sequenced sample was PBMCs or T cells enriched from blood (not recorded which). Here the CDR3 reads CASSFLTVQTKETQYF. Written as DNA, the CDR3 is TGTGCCAGCAGCTTCCTGACAGTTCAAACGAAAGAGACCCAGTACTTC.